A selection of T cell receptor beta chains follows, all from one sample in a study of sequential checkpoint blockade in melanoma. This table comes from immunoSEQ multiplex PCR, and its TCRdb copy is limited to in-frame clones, with some not included. In the table there are some 6,200 clones, approximately 53% of which are singletons. The sequencing here drew on CD8+ T cells sorted from blood (inferred from file names), taken from a patient given nivolumab and ipilimumab in sequence. The receptor set was obtained from a human donor with melanoma. Both conserved end residues are trimmed from each CDR3.

v_gene,j_gene,CDR3aa
TRBV28,TRBJ2-7,ASTGWQESYEQY
TRBV5-1,TRBJ1-5,ASSLQGGNQPQH
TRBV6-4,TRBJ2-7,ASRTGGVIYEQY
TRBV12-5,TRBJ2-7,ASGLVQQQESYEQY
TRBV7-4,TRBJ1-2,ASSLGGTDGYT
TRBV4-3,TRBJ2-7,ASSQTMTSGSYEQY
TRBV7-7,TRBJ1-4,ASSPTSGDEKLF
TRBV27,TRBJ1-6,ASSDRQGNNSPLH
TRBV7-2,TRBJ2-7,ASSPGLRRGQSLQY
TRBV15,TRBJ2-4,ATSSLAGEEQY
TRBV19,TRBJ1-1,ASSIPTGNTEAF
TRBV6-6,TRBJ1-5,ASSLGQGLQPQH
TRBV28,TRBJ2-1,ASRLTSGVYNEQF
TRBV13,TRBJ1-2,ASRDYYGYT
TRBV27,TRBJ2-2,ATRGEVNTGELF
TRBV27,TRBJ2-7,ASTPTSGPGGQY
TRBV15,TRBJ2-1,ATSVDRDGNNEQF
TRBV15,TRBJ1-5,ATGSGQDSNQPQH
TRBV11-2,TRBJ2-1,ASSPYPQVGNEQF
TRBV4-1,TRBJ2-7,ASSQAGTSGSYEQY
TRBV4-1,TRBJ2-1,ASSQVWKPTEYNEQF
TRBV6-5,TRBJ2-5,ASRGLAGEETQY
TRBV27,TRBJ1-2,ASSSVTGIYGYT
TRBV7-8,TRBJ2-7,ASSLAGAASSYEQY
TRBV28,TRBJ2-5,ASSPGSETQY
TRBV6-1,TRBJ1-5,ATNRDNQPQH
TRBV25-1,TRBJ2-7,ASNGAGRDEQY
TRBV4-1,TRBJ2-3,ASSYRTGGTDTQY
TRBV14,TRBJ1-2,ASSQERGDYGYT
TRBV13,TRBJ2-7,ASTLGTGLYEQY
TRBV6-5,TRBJ2-1,ASSLSNFYNEQF
TRBV4-3,TRBJ2-3,ASSQDGLVQDTQY
TRBV7-3,TRBJ2-7,ASSPRLAGGEQY
TRBV6-5,TRBJ2-3,ASSLDITDTQY
TRBV19,TRBJ1-2,ASSMDLLGLYGYT
TRBV28,TRBJ1-1,ASSLKTRDRGRETEAF
TRBV28,TRBJ1-2,ASRGRDFYGYT
TRBV4-3,TRBJ2-7,ASSQVPGYHYEQY
TRBV7-6,TRBJ2-7,ASSRTGPGEQY
TRBV9,TRBJ2-6,ASSVVGLSSGANVLT
TRBV6-5,TRBJ1-3,ASSYGGSSGNTIY
TRBV23-1,TRBJ2-1,ASSQSGAGGRDNEQF
TRBV7-9,TRBJ2-7,ASSGTGASEQY
TRBV19,TRBJ1-6,ASSISGGQGLYNSPLH
TRBV9,TRBJ2-3,ASSAGGGPDTQY
TRBV7-9,TRBJ2-7,AVRTPGQHSYEQY
TRBV27,TRBJ2-1,ASSRLAGGVHEQF
TRBV4-1,TRBJ2-7,ASSQGPDRASYEQY
TRBV4-3,TRBJ2-3,ASSQGLAGGDTQY
TRBV7-6,TRBJ1-4,ASSPTITTNEKLF
TRBV4-3,TRBJ2-7,ASSQGRADYEQY
TRBV19,TRBJ1-1,ASSIFGNTEAF
TRBV4-3,TRBJ1-6,ASSQDQHRLNSPLH
TRBV27,TRBJ2-2,ASSFSTNTGELF
TRBV7-9,TRBJ2-1,ASSLEPGGRTYNEQF
TRBV2,TRBJ2-7,ASREPGQNYEQY
TRBV5-6,TRBJ2-2,ASSPRTVFGELF
TRBV30,TRBJ2-1,AWRAILAGGSVNEQF
TRBV28,TRBJ2-1,ATQGDEQF